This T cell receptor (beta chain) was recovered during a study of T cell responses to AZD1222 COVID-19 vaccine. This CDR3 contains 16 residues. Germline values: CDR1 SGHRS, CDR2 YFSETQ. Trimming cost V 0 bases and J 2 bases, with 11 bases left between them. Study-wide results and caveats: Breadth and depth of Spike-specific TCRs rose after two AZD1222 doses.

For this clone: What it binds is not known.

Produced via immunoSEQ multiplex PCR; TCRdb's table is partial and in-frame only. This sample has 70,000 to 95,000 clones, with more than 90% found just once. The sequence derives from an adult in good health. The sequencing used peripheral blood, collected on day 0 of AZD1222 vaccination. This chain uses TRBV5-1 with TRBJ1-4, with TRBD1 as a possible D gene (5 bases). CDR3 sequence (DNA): TGCGCCAGCAGCTTGGACGGGGCCCGGACTAATGAAAAACTGTTTTTT. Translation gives CASSLDGARTNEKLFF.